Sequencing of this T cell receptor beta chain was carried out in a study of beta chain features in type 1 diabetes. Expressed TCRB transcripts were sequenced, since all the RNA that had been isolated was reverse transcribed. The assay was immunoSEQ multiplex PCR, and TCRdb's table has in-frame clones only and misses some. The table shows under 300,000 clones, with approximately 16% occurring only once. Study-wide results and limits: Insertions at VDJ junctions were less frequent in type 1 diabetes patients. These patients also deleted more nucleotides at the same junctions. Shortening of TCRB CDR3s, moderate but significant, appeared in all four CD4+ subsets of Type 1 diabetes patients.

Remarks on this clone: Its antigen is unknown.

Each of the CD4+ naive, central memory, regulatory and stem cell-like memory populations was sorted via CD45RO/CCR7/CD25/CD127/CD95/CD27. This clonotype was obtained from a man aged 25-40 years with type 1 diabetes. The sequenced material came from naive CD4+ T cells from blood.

CDR3 region: CASSSNSGANVLTF. The CDR3 nucleotides read TGTGCCAGCAGCTCGAACTCTGGGGCCAACGTCCTGACTTTC. The J gene is TRBJ2-6, the V gene TRBV2, with unresolved D. The CDR3 length is 14 residues. Germline lookup yields CDR1 SNHLY and CDR2 FYNNEI. V lost 6 bases and J 0 bases, leaving 6 bases between the germline ends.